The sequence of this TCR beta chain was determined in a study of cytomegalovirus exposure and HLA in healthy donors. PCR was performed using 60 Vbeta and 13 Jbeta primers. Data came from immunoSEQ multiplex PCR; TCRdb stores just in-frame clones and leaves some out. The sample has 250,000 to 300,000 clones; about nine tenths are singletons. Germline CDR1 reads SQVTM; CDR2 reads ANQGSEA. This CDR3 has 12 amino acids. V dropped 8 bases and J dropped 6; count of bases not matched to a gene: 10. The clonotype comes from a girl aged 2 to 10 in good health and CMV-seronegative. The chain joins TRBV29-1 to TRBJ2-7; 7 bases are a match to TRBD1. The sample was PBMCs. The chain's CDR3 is CSTRSGTAEQYF. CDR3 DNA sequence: TGCAGCACCCGCTCCGGGACAGCCGAGCAGTACTTC.